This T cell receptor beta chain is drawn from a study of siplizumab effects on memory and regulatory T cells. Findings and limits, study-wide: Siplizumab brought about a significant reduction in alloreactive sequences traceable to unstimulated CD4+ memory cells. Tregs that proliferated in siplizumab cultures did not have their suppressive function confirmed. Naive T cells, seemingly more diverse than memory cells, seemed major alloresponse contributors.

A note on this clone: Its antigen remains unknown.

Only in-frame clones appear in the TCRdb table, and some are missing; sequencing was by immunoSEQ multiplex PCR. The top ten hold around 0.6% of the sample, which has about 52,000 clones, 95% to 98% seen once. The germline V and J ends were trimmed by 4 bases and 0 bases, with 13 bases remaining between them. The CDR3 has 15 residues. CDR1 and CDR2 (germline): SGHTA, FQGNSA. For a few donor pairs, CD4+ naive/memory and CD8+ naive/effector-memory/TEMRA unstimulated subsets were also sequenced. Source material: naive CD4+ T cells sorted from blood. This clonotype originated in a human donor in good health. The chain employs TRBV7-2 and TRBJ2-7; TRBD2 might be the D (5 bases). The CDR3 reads CASSSEAEPSYEQYF. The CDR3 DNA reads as TGTGCCAGCAGCTCAGAAGCGGAACCCTCCTACGAGCAGTACTTC.